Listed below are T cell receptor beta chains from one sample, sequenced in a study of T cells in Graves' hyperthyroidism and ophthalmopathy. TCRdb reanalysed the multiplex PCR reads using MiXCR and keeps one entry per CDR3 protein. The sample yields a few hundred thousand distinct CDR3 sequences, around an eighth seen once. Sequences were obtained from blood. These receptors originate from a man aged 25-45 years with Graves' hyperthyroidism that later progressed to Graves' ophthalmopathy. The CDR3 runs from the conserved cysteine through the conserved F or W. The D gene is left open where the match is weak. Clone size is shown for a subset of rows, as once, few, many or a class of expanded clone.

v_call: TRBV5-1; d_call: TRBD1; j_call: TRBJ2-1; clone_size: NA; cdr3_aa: CASRSGQGISEQFF; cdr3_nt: TGCGCCAGCAGATCGGGACAGGGTATATCTGAGCAGTTCTTC
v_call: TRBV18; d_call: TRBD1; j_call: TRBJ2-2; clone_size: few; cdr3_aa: CASSRQGVISGELFF; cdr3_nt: TGTGCCAGCTCACGACAGGGAGTAATCTCCGGGGAGCTGTTTTTT
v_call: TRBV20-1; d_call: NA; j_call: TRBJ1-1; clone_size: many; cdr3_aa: CSARNPENTEAFF; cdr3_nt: TGCAGTGCTAGAAACCCAGAGAACACTGAAGCTTTCTTT
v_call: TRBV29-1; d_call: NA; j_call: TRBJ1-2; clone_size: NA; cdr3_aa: CSVRAGQGANYGYTF; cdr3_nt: TGCAGCGTCAGGGCCGGGCAGGGTGCTAACTATGGCTACACCTTC
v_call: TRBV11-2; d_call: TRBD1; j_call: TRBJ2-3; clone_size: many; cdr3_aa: CASRKTGADTQYF; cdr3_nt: TGTGCCAGCAGAAAGACAGGGGCAGATACGCAGTATTTT
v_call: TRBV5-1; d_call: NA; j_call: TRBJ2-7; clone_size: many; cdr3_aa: CASSLSTGSGRSYEQYF; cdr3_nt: TGCGCCAGCAGCTTGTCTACCGGGAGTGGGAGATCCTACGAGCAGTACTTC
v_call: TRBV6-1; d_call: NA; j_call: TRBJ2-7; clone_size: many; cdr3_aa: CASSYGTPTYEQYF; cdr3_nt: TGTGCCAGCAGTTATGGGACCCCGACCTACGAGCAGTACTTC
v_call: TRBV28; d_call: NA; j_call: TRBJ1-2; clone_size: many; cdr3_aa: CASSLRVDYGYTF; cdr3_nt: TGTGCCAGCAGTTTACGGGTAGACTATGGCTACACCTTC
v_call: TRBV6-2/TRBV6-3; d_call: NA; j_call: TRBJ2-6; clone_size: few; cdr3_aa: CASSYARTGGANVLTF; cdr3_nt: TGTGCCAGCAGTTACGCCAGAACCGGGGGGGCCAACGTCCTGACTTTC
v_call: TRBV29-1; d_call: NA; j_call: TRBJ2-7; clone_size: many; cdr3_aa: CSVEDRGIAEPYEQYF; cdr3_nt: TGCAGCGTTGAAGACAGGGGGATAGCGGAGCCGTACGAGCAGTACTTC
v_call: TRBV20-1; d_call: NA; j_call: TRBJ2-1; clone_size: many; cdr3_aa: CSARGGGSHYNEQFF; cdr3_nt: TGCAGTGCTAGAGGTGGGGGTAGCCACTACAATGAGCAGTTCTTC
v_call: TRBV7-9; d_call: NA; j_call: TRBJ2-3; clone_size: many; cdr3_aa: CASSPRWGASTDTQYF; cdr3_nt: TGTGCCAGCAGCCCCCGCTGGGGGGCCAGCACAGATACGCAGTATTTT
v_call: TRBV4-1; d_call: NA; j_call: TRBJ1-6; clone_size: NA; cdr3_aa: CASSQVDRFLYNSPLHF; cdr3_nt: TGCGCCAGCAGCCAAGTCGACAGGTTCCTCTATAATTCACCCCTCCACTTT
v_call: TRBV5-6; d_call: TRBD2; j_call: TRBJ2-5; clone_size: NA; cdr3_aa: CASSRKGLAGEQETQYF; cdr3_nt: TGTGCCAGCAGCCGTAAGGGACTAGCGGGGGAGCAAGAGACCCAGTACTTC
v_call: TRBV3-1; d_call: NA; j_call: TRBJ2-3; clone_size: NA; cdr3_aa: CASSQAIFPTDTQYF; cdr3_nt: TGTGCCAGCAGCCAAGCCATCTTCCCCACAGATACGCAGTATTTT
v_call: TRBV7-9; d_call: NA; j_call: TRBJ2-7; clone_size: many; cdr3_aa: CASSLTRTYEQYF; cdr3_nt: TGTGCCAGCAGCTTAACTAGAACCTACGAGCAGTACTTC
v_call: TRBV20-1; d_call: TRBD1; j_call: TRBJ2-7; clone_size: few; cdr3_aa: CSARETGGNEQYF; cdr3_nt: TGCAGTGCTAGGGAGACAGGGGGCAACGAGCAGTACTTC
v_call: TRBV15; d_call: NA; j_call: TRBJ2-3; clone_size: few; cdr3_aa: CATSTKTGSEDTQYF; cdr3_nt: TGTGCCACCAGCACAAAAACAGGTTCGGAGGATACGCAGTATTTT
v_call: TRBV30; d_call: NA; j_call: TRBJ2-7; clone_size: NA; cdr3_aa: CAWTNGRGSFYEQYF; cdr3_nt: TGTGCCTGGACAAACGGACGGGGATCTTTCTACGAGCAGTACTTC
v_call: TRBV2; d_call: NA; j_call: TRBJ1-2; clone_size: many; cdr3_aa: CASSEPGAYGYTF; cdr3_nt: TGTGCCAGCAGTGAACCGGGGGCCTATGGCTACACCTTC
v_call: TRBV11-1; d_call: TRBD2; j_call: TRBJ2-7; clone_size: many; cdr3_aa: CASSQLAVEQYF; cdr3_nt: TGTGCCAGCAGCCAACTAGCGGTCGAGCAGTACTTC
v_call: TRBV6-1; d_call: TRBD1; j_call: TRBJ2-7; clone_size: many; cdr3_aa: CASSEEWGTADYEQYF; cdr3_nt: TGTGCCAGCAGTGAAGAATGGGGGACAGCGGACTACGAGCAGTACTTC
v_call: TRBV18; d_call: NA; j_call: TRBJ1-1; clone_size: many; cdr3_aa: CASSPPGARGYTEAFF; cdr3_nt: TGTGCCAGCTCCCCCCCAGGGGCGCGGGGTTACACTGAAGCTTTCTTT
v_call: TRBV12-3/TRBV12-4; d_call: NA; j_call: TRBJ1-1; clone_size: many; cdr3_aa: CASSFRRTEAFF; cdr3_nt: TGTGCCAGCAGTTTTAGACGGACTGAAGCTTTCTTT
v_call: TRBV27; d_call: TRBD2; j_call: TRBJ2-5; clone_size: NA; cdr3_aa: CASWAASGGQEETQYF; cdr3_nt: TGTGCCAGCTGGGCGGCTAGCGGGGGGCAGGAAGAGACCCAGTACTTC
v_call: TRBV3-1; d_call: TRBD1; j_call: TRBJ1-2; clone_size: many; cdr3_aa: CASSRGQIYGYTF; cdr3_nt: TGTGCCAGCAGCCGGGGACAGATCTATGGCTACACCTTC
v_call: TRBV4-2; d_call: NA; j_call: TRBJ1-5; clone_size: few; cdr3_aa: CASSQVWGRSNQPQHF; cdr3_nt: TGTGCCAGCAGCCAAGTGTGGGGGAGGAGCAATCAGCCCCAGCATTTT